A selection of T cell receptor beta chains follows, all from one sample in a study of cytomegalovirus exposure and HLA in healthy donors. Here immunoSEQ multiplex PCR was the method, and the copy in TCRdb shows in-frame clones only, minus some. Of approximately 82,000 clones detected, 85% to 95% appear once; the ten largest clones hold over 0.65%. Sequencing was performed on PBMCs. The receptors derive from a man in his late teens or twenties in good health and CMV-seronegative. The CDR3 runs from the conserved cysteine through the conserved F or W. The D gene is left open where the match is weak. The listing skips clone size in some rows; elsewhere it reads once, few, many or a size class.

abundance: -; j_gene: TRBJ1-2; d_gene: TRBD1; v_gene: TRBV6-5; len: 14; CDR3aa: CAIKQGSSQYGYTF; CDR3nt: TGTGCCATAAAACAGGGGTCGTCGCAATATGGCTACACCTTC
abundance: -; j_gene: TRBJ2-5; d_gene: -; v_gene: TRBV9; len: 14; CDR3aa: CASSVSGGLETQYF; CDR3nt: TGTGCCAGCAGCGTCTCGGGGGGCCTCGAGACCCAGTACTTC
abundance: -; j_gene: TRBJ1-5; d_gene: -; v_gene: TRBV6-5; len: 13; CDR3aa: CASSYSYGMPQHF; CDR3nt: TGTGCCAGCAGTTACTCGTACGGTATGCCCCAGCATTTT
abundance: -; j_gene: TRBJ2-7; d_gene: -; v_gene: TRBV6-5; len: 13; CDR3aa: CASSYLGEGEQYF; CDR3nt: TGTGCCAGCAGTTACCTCGGGGAAGGCGAGCAGTACTTC
abundance: -; j_gene: TRBJ1-1; d_gene: TRBD1; v_gene: TRBV2; len: 14; CDR3aa: CASSSRTGGLEAFF; CDR3nt: TGTGCCAGCAGTTCCCGGACAGGCGGTCTTGAAGCTTTCTTT
abundance: -; j_gene: TRBJ2-7; d_gene: TRBD2; v_gene: TRBV4-2; len: 15; CDR3aa: CASSAAGLAWYEQYF; CDR3nt: TGTGCCAGCAGCGCCGCCGGACTAGCGTGGTACGAGCAGTACTTC
abundance: few; j_gene: TRBJ1-2; d_gene: -; v_gene: TRBV30; len: 14; CDR3aa: CAWSPGWWPHGYTF; CDR3nt: TGTGCCTGGAGCCCAGGTTGGTGGCCCCATGGCTACACCTTC
abundance: -; j_gene: TRBJ1-1; d_gene: TRBD1; v_gene: TRBV28; len: 15; CDR3aa: CASSTGTGVGTEAFF; CDR3nt: TGTGCCAGCAGTACCGGGACAGGGGTCGGCACTGAAGCTTTCTTT
abundance: -; j_gene: TRBJ1-2; d_gene: TRBD1; v_gene: TRBV10-3; len: 12; CDR3aa: CATLQGFYGYTF; CDR3nt: TGTGCCACCTTACAGGGGTTCTATGGCTACACCTTC
abundance: -; j_gene: TRBJ2-2; d_gene: -; v_gene: TRBV9; len: 17; CDR3aa: CASSVSRLAPDTGELFF; CDR3nt: TGTGCCAGCAGCGTAAGTCGGCTAGCCCCCGACACCGGGGAGCTGTTTTTT
abundance: -; j_gene: TRBJ1-1; d_gene: -; v_gene: TRBV18; len: 15; CDR3aa: CASSPQSMGGTEAFF; CDR3nt: TGTGCCAGCTCACCACAATCGATGGGAGGAACTGAAGCTTTCTTT
abundance: once; j_gene: TRBJ2-2; d_gene: TRBD1; v_gene: TRBV5-5; len: 17; CDR3aa: CASSLGQGAGNTGELFF; CDR3nt: TGTGCCAGCAGCTTGGGACAGGGGGCGGGGAACACCGGGGAGCTGTTTTTT
abundance: -; j_gene: TRBJ1-1; d_gene: -; v_gene: TRBV2; len: 15; CDR3aa: CASSAQGNLNTEAFF; CDR3nt: TGTGCCAGCAGCGCCCAGGGGAACCTGAACACTGAAGCTTTCTTT
abundance: -; j_gene: TRBJ2-5; d_gene: TRBD1; v_gene: TRBV5-1; len: 15; CDR3aa: CASSLTAGGWETQYF; CDR3nt: TGCGCCAGCAGCTTGACCGCAGGGGGCTGGGAGACCCAGTACTTC
abundance: -; j_gene: TRBJ2-1; d_gene: TRBD2; v_gene: TRBV11-2; len: 16; CDR3aa: CASSLGNSGRHNEQFF; CDR3nt: TGTGCCAGCAGCTTAGGCAATAGCGGGAGGCACAATGAGCAGTTCTTC
abundance: -; j_gene: TRBJ1-2; d_gene: -; v_gene: TRBV7-3; len: 17; CDR3aa: CASSPTGSHGQNYGYTF; CDR3nt: TGTGCCAGCAGCCCAACGGGGAGCCATGGACAGAACTATGGCTACACCTTC
abundance: -; j_gene: TRBJ2-7; d_gene: -; v_gene: TRBV28; len: 14; CDR3aa: CASIKAGWVGEQYF; CDR3nt: TGTGCCAGCATTAAGGCGGGGTGGGTGGGCGAGCAGTACTTC
abundance: -; j_gene: TRBJ1-6; d_gene: -; v_gene: TRBV27; len: 16; CDR3aa: CASSLSWEARHSPLHF; CDR3nt: TGTGCCAGCAGTTTGAGTTGGGAGGCGCGTCATTCACCCCTCCACTTT
abundance: -; j_gene: TRBJ2-1; d_gene: TRBD1; v_gene: TRBV5-8; len: 16; CDR3aa: CASSLTQGTHPNEQFF; CDR3nt: TGTGCCAGCAGCCTAACACAGGGGACGCACCCCAATGAGCAGTTCTTC
abundance: once; j_gene: TRBJ1-2; d_gene: TRBD1; v_gene: TRBV6-5; len: 16; CDR3aa: CASSSYRTGSPHGYTF; CDR3nt: TGTGCCAGCAGTTCCTACCGGACAGGGTCCCCCCATGGCTACACCTTC
abundance: -; j_gene: TRBJ1-2; d_gene: -; v_gene: TRBV19; len: 13; CDR3aa: CASSMEVSYGYTF; CDR3nt: TGTGCCAGTAGTATGGAGGTATCCTACGGCTACACCTTC
abundance: -; j_gene: TRBJ1-6; d_gene: -; v_gene: TRBV6-5; len: 14; CDR3aa: CASSYSRVSSPLHF; CDR3nt: TGTGCCAGCAGTTACTCGCGGGTATCTTCACCCCTCCACTTT
abundance: -; j_gene: TRBJ1-1; d_gene: -; v_gene: TRBV12-2; len: 14; CDR3aa: CASRPVVRGTEAFF; CDR3nt: TGTGCAAGTCGCCCAGTCGTGCGGGGCACTGAAGCTTTCTTT
abundance: -; j_gene: TRBJ2-2; d_gene: TRBD1; v_gene: TRBV7-9; len: 16; CDR3aa: CASSSDRAQLTGELFF; CDR3nt: TGTGCCAGCAGTTCGGACAGGGCACAACTCACCGGGGAGCTGTTTTTT
abundance: -; j_gene: TRBJ2-1; d_gene: -; v_gene: TRBV7-3; len: 15; CDR3aa: CASSLDTGTHNEQFF; CDR3nt: TGTGCCAGCAGCTTAGACACCGGGACTCACAATGAGCAGTTCTTC
abundance: -; j_gene: TRBJ2-1; d_gene: TRBD2; v_gene: TRBV10-3; len: 16; CDR3aa: CAIRGTSGLADNEQFF; CDR3nt: TGTGCCATCAGGGGGACTAGCGGTTTGGCGGACAATGAGCAGTTCTTC
abundance: -; j_gene: TRBJ2-1; d_gene: TRBD2; v_gene: TRBV4-2; len: 17; CDR3aa: CASSRDRTSGKSDEQFF; CDR3nt: TGTGCCAGCAGCCGAGACCGGACTAGCGGAAAGTCGGATGAGCAGTTCTTC
abundance: -; j_gene: TRBJ1-5; d_gene: -; v_gene: TRBV5-6; len: 14; CDR3aa: CASSFLGYNQPQHF; CDR3nt: TGTGCCAGCAGCTTCTTGGGCTACAATCAGCCCCAGCATTTT
abundance: -; j_gene: TRBJ2-3; d_gene: -; v_gene: TRBV11-2; len: 16; CDR3aa: CASSLDLVGAIDTQYF; CDR3nt: TGTGCCAGCAGCTTAGATCTAGTAGGGGCAATCGATACGCAGTATTTT
abundance: -; j_gene: TRBJ2-1; d_gene: -; v_gene: TRBV25-1; len: 16; CDR3aa: CASSETYRVRSNEQFF; CDR3nt: TGTGCCAGCAGTGAAACTTACAGGGTAAGGAGCAATGAGCAGTTCTTC
abundance: -; j_gene: TRBJ1-1; d_gene: -; v_gene: TRBV27; len: 11; CDR3aa: CASLRGTEAFF; CDR3nt: TGTGCCAGCCTCCGGGGCACTGAAGCTTTCTTT
abundance: -; j_gene: TRBJ1-2; d_gene: TRBD1; v_gene: TRBV6-1; len: 15; CDR3aa: CASSEAGRGRDGYTF; CDR3nt: TGTGCCAGCAGTGAAGCGGGCAGGGGGCGAGATGGCTACACCTTC
abundance: -; j_gene: TRBJ1-2; d_gene: -; v_gene: TRBV9; len: 15; CDR3aa: CASSATGSPNYGYTF; CDR3nt: TGTGCCAGCAGCGCGACAGGCTCCCCTAACTATGGCTACACCTTC
abundance: once; j_gene: TRBJ2-5; d_gene: TRBD2; v_gene: TRBV9; len: 16; CDR3aa: CASSGGLAGYQETQYF; CDR3nt: TGTGCCAGCAGCGGGGGACTAGCGGGATACCAAGAGACCCAGTACTTC
abundance: -; j_gene: TRBJ1-3; d_gene: -; v_gene: TRBV6-5; len: 16; CDR3aa: CASSYTFHRAGNTIYF; CDR3nt: TGTGCCAGCAGTTACACATTCCACAGGGCTGGAAACACCATATATTTT
abundance: -; j_gene: TRBJ2-7; d_gene: -; v_gene: TRBV4-3; len: 15; CDR3aa: CASSLTSGPTYEQYF; CDR3nt: TGCGCCAGCAGCCTCACCTCTGGGCCGACCTACGAGCAGTACTTC